This T cell receptor (beta chain) was identified in a study of patients and donors after allogeneic stem cell transplantation. CDR3 size: 13 residues. Germline CDR1 is MNHNS and CDR2 is SASEGT. Trimming cost V 8 bases and J 7 bases, with 15 bases left between them. TCRdb processed the RT-PCR reads anew with MiXCR; each CDR3 protein has one entry. The sample consists of about 400,000 distinct CDR3 sequences, about a sixth of them appearing once. This sequence originates from a human donor who was either an allogeneic HSCT recipient or a stem cell or donor lymphocyte infusion donor (not recorded which). It is not recorded whose cells these are; they may come from a transplant donor. This chain joins TRBV6-1 and TRBJ1-5; D gene ambiguous. The specimen was blood, either unsorted or a sorted T cell fraction (not recorded which). CDR3 region: CASRPGLGQPQHF. The DNA of the CDR3 is TGTGCCAGCCGCCCGGGATTGGGACAGCCCCAGCATTTT.